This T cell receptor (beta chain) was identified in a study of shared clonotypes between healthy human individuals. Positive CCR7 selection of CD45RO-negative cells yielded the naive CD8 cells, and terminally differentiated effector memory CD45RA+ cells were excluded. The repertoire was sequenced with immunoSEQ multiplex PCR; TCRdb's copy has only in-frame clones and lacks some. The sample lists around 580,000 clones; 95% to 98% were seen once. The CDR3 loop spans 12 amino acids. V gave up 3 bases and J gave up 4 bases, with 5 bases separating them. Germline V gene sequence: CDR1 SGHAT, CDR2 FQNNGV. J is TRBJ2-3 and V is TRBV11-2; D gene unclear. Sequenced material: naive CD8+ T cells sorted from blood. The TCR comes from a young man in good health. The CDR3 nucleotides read TGTGCCAGCAGCTTCTTCTCAGATACGCAGTATTTT. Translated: CASSFFSDTQYF.